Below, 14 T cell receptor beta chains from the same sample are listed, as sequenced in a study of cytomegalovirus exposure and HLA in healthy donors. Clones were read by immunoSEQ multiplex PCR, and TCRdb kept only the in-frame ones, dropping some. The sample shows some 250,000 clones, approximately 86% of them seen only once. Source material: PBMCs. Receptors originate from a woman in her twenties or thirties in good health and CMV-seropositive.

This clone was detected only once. CDR3: CASSQSTGSDTQYF. The CDR3 nucleotides read TGTGCCAGTAGTCAATCGACAGGGTCAGATACGCAGTATTTT. The V call is TRBV19, the J call TRBJ2-3, with 7 bases identical to TRBD1. From germline, CDR1 is LNHDA and CDR2 SQIVND (reference sequence). This CDR3 contains 14 residues. Trimming removed 5 bases from V and 4 bases from J; junction bases left unmatched: 6.

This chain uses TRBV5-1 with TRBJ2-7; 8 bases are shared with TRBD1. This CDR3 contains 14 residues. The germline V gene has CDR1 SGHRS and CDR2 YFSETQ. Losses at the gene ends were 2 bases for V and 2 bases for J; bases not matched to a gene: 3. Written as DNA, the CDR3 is TGCGCCAGCAGCTTTGTACAGGGGGCCTACGAGCAGTACTTC. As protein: CASSFVQGAYEQYF.

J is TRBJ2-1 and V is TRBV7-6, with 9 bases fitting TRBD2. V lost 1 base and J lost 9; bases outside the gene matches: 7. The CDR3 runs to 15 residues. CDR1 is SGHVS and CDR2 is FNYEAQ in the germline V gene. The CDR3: CASSLGGGRGGEQFF. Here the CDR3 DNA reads TGTGCCAGCAGCTTAGGAGGCGGGAGGGGGGGTGAGCAGTTCTTC.

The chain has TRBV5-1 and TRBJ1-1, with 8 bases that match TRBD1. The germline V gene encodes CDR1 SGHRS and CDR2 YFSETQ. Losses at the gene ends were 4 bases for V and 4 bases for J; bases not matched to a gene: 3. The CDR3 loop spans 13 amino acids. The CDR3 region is CASSTGGSTEAFF. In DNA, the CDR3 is TGCGCCAGCAGCACAGGGGGTAGCACTGAAGCTTTCTTT.

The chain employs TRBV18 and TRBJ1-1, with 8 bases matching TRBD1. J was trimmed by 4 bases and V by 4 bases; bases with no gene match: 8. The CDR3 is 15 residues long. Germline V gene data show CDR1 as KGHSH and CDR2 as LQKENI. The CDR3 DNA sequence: TGTGCCAGCTCACTTGCGACAGGGGACATCACTGAAGCTTTCTTT. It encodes CASSLATGDITEAFF.

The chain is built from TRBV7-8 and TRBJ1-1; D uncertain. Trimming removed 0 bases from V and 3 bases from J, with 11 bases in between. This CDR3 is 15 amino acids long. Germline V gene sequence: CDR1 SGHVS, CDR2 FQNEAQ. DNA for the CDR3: TGTGCCAGCAGCTTAGCGCTAAACGGTTACACTGAAGCTTTCTTT. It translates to CASSLALNGYTEAFF.

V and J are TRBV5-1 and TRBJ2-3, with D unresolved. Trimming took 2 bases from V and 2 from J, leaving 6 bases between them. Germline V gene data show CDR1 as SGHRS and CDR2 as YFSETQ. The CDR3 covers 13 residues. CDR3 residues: CASSFDFTDTQYF. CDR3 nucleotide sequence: TGCGCCAGCAGCTTCGACTTCACAGATACGCAGTATTTT.

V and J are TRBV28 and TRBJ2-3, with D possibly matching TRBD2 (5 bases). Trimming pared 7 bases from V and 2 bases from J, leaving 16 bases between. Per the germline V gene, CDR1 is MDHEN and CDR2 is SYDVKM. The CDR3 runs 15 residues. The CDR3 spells CASTMRGWVTDTQYF. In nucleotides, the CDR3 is TGTGCCAGCACAATGCGAGGGTGGGTCACAGATACGCAGTATTTT.

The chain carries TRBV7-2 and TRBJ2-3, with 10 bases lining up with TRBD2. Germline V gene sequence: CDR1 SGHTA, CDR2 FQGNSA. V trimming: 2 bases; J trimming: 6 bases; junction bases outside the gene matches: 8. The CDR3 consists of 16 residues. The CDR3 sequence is CASSLFVGLASDTQYF. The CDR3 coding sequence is TGTGCCAGCAGCTTATTTGTGGGACTAGCGTCGGATACGCAGTATTTT. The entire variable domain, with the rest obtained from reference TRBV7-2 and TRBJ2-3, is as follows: GAGVSQSPSNKVTEKGKDVELRCDPISGHTALYWYRQSLGQGLEFLIYFQGNSAPDKSGLPSDRFSAERTGGSVSTLTIQRTQQEDSAVYLCASSLFVGLASDTQYFGPGTRLTVL.

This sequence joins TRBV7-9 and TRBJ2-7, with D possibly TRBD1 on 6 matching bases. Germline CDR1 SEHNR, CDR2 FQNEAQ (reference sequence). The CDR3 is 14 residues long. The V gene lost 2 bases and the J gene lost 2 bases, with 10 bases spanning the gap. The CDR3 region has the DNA TGTGCCAGCAGCTTAATAGGGGGTCCCTACGAGCAGTACTTC. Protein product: CASSLIGGPYEQYF.

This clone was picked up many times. The CDR3 here is CASSRSGYTGELFF. In nucleotides, the CDR3 is TGTGCCAGCAGCCGTAGCGGATACACCGGGGAGCTGTTTTTT. The V and J genes are TRBV4-2 and TRBJ2-2; D perhaps matches TRBD2 (6 bases). The length of the CDR3 is 14 residues. From germline, CDR1 is LGHNA and CDR2 YNFKEQ. Trimming took off 4 bases at V and 3 bases at J, with 9 bases between the two ends.

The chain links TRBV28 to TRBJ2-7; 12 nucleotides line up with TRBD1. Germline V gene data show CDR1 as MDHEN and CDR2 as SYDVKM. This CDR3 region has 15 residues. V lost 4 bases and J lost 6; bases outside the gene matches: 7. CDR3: CASSSPRDRGLEQYF. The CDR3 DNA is TGTGCCAGCAGTTCCCCCCGGGACAGGGGGCTCGAGCAGTACTTC.

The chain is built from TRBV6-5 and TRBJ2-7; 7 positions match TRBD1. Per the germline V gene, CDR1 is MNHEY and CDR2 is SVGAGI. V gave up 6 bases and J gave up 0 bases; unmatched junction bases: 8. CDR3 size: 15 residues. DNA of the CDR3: TGTGCCAGCAGAACACAGGGGCCGAGCTCCTACGAGCAGTACTTC. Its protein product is CASRTQGPSSYEQYF.

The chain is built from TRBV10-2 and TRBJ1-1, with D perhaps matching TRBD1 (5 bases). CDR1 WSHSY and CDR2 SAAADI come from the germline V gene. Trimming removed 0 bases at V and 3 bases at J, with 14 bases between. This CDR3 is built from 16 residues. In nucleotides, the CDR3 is TGCGCCAGCAGTGAGTCGACCGAAGGGGTACACACTGAAGCTTTCTTT. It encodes CASSESTEGVHTEAFF.